Detailed here is one T cell receptor beta chain. The antigen remains undetermined. Clones were read by immunoSEQ multiplex PCR, and TCRdb kept only the in-frame ones, dropping some. Of approximately 11,000 clones in the sample, 90% were seen once. The data stem from a study of chemoradiotherapy in HPV16-positive cancers. Repertoires were sampled repeatedly during chemoradiotherapy. Study-level results: Better recurrence-free survival went with HPV-responsive T-cell expansion in HPV16-positive patients.

There are 15 residues in the CDR3. The junction had 4 bases not matched to a gene; V was cut back by 6 bases and J by 6 bases. Germline V CDR1 and CDR2: LNHDA, SQIVND (reference sequence). Sampling was performed from a patient who underwent chemoradiotherapy. The receptor was derived from a human donor with HPV-associated anogenital cancer. The chain uses TRBV19 and TRBJ2-2, with 13 bases matching TRBD2. CDR3 loop: CASRTGTSGAGELFF. CDR3 DNA: TGTGCCAGTAGGACCGGGACTAGCGGGGCCGGGGAGCTGTTTTTT. Using reference TRBV19 and TRBJ2-2 for the parts outside the CDR3, the full variable domain is DGGITQSPKYLFRKEGQNVTLSCEQNLNHDAMYWYRQDPGQGLRLIYYSQIVNDFQKGDIAEGYSVSREKKESFPLTVTSAQKNPTAFYLCASRTGTSGAGELFFGEGSRLTVL.